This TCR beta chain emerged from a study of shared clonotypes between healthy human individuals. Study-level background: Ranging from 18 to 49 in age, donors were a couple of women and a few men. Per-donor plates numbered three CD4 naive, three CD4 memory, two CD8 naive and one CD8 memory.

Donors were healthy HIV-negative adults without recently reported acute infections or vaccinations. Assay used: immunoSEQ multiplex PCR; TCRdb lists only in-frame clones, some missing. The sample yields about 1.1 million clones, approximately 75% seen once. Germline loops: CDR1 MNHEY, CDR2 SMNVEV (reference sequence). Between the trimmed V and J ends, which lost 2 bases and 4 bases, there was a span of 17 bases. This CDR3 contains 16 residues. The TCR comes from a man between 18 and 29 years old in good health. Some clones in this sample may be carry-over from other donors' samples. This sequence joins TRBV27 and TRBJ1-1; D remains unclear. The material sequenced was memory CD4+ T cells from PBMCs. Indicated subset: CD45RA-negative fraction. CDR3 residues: CASSLGQDQYLTEAFF. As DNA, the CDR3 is TGTGCCAGCAGTTTAGGGCAGGACCAATATCTCACTGAAGCTTTCTTT.